The clone carrying this TCR beta chain was seen only once. The data were taken from a study of STAT5B mutations in CD4+ large granular lymphocyte leukemia. The ends were cut back, 4 bases at V and 5 bases at J, with 11 bases in the middle. The CDR3 spans 13 residues. The V gene's germline CDR1 is MGHDK and CDR2 SYGVNS. Profiled with immunoSEQ multiplex PCR; TCRdb holds only in-frame clones, not every one. The data contain 30,000 to 40,000 clones, roughly 82% of them singletons. This clonotype was sampled from a human donor in good health. The V and J genes are TRBV25-1 and TRBJ1-2, with a possible D match to TRBD1 (5 bases). Sequencing was carried out using CD4+ T cells from blood buffy coats. CDR3 DNA sequence: TGTGCCAGCAGTGTCGGGACCCTATATGGCTACACCTTC. This sequence encodes CASSVGTLYGYTF.